This is a list of T cell receptor beta chains from one sample in a study of T-cell memory formation after mild COVID-19. TCRdb re-derived calls from the 5' RACE reads in MiXCR, one entry per CDR3 protein. The table has 110,000 to 150,000 distinct CDR3 sequences, around 15% seen once; the top ten hold less than 30%. Sequencing input: PBMCs or a T cell subset sorted from them (not recorded which). The receptors come from an adult woman who had mild COVID-19 (a few samples of this study predate the infection). Cell type and time point are not known. CDR3s include the opening cysteine and the closing phenylalanine or tryptophan.

j_call,v_call,cdr3_aa
TRBJ2-5,TRBV12-3/TRBV12-4,CASSPGGAQYF
TRBJ1-2,TRBV29-1,CSVPAQGLYGYTF
TRBJ2-1,TRBV7-8,CASSSPGRPFF
TRBJ1-2,TRBV12-3/TRBV12-4,CASSLSPTGNGYTF
TRBJ1-2,TRBV18,CASSPIRGPYGYTF
TRBJ1-1,TRBV18,CASSPGDRTEAFF
TRBJ2-5,TRBV6-6,CASSSSGGAPETQYF
TRBJ2-5,TRBV14,CASSQRTYQETQYF
TRBJ2-2,TRBV30,CAWTGLAGGHWTGELFF
TRBJ1-4,TRBV27,CASSSRQGGRNEKLFF
TRBJ1-5,TRBV24-1,CATSGKSNQPQHF
TRBJ1-5,TRBV20-1,CSARGRTVDSNQPQHF
TRBJ2-2,TRBV5-5,CASSPTPETGELFF
TRBJ2-7,TRBV6-1,CASSEGVQQINYEQYF
TRBJ2-7,TRBV7-9,CASSFEGYEQYF
TRBJ2-1,TRBV20-1,CSAPPAGGTGNEQFF
TRBJ2-1,TRBV9,CASSVDLNEQFF
TRBJ1-1,TRBV7-9,CASSSGTGAIEAFF
TRBJ1-1,TRBV10-3,CAISPTGNTEAFF
TRBJ2-1,TRBV6-2/TRBV6-3,CASSYSGSDEQFF
TRBJ2-5,TRBV4-1,CASSLWPGQGSETQYF
TRBJ1-2,TRBV12-3/TRBV12-4,CASSLSGEMDYGYTF
TRBJ2-1,TRBV9,CASSPMAGWSSYNEQFF
TRBJ2-1,TRBV6-1,CASNPTGYEQFF
TRBJ2-7,TRBV29-1,CSVGGTLPESYEQYF
TRBJ1-2,TRBV12-3/TRBV12-4,CASSPGQVLYGYTF
TRBJ1-2,TRBV12-3/TRBV12-4,CASSLGAAGGYTF
TRBJ1-2,TRBV5-1,CASSLGTGDYGYTF
TRBJ2-7,TRBV10-3,CAIGARLGEQYF
TRBJ1-1,TRBV12-3/TRBV12-4,CASSLGPGPTTEAFF
TRBJ1-2,TRBV5-1,CASSSRDVYGYTF
TRBJ2-1,TRBV4-1,CASSQGRGGLAHEQFF
TRBJ2-1,TRBV27,CATGDGGARYEQFF
TRBJ2-3,TRBV25-1,CASSESLAGGPSTDTQYF
TRBJ2-1,TRBV7-9,CASSSPGDSYNEQFF
TRBJ2-3,TRBV24-1,CATSDLGQDTDTQYF
TRBJ2-1,TRBV20-1,CSVLKLGLLPTSSYNEQFF
TRBJ2-7,TRBV5-1,CASQASPLYEQYF
TRBJ2-7,TRBV4-1,CASSQAGGLTYEQYF
TRBJ2-3,TRBV11-3,CASSPMRGSSSTDTQYF
TRBJ1-2,TRBV4-1,CASSPGAGDLGYGYTF
TRBJ2-2,TRBV24-1,CATSDPTGTGELFF
TRBJ2-3,TRBV6-5,CASSYAWTGTDTQYF
TRBJ2-1,TRBV21-1,CASSKVSARPNNEQFF
TRBJ2-1,TRBV29-1,CSVDPGQLIPFF
TRBJ2-7,TRBV11-2,CASSLVIGSTGDF
TRBJ2-2,TRBV6-5,CASSQGTGNTGELFF
TRBJ1-2,TRBV7-9,CASSRTGPSYGYTF
TRBJ2-3,TRBV7-2,CASSLRGLASDTQYF
TRBJ2-7,TRBV13,CASSSASGRGPYEQYF
TRBJ2-3,TRBV5-1,CASSFRPGGPDTQYF
TRBJ1-3,TRBV29-1,CSVEPRTASIYF
TRBJ2-1,TRBV6-2/TRBV6-3,CASSYSGTSGIEQFF
TRBJ1-5,TRBV4-2,CASSWEQGLDQPQHF
TRBJ2-1,TRBV6-2/TRBV6-3,CAISREAYNEQFF
TRBJ2-7,TRBV5-1,CASSLVAGETYEQYF
TRBJ1-6,TRBV18,CASSPARGPYNSPLHF
TRBJ1-1,TRBV7-6,CATNDLTGSVTEAFF
TRBJ2-7,TRBV6-5,CASSYSAAGPTPYEQYF
TRBJ1-6,TRBV12-3/TRBV12-4,CASSPRDLGYNSPLHF